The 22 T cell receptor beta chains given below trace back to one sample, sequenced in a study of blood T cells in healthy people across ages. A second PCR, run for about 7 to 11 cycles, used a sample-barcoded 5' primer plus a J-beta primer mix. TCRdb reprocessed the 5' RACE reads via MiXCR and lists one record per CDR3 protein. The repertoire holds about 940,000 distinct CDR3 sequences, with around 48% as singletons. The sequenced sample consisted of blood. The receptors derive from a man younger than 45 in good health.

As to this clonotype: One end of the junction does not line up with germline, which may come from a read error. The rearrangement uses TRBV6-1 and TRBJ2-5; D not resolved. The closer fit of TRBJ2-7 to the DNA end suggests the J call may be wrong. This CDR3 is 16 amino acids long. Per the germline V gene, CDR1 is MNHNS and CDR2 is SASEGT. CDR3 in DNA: TGTGCCAGCGGTGAACCATGGCAAACAATAGCCTACGAGCAGTACTTC. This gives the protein CASGEPWQTIAYEQYF.

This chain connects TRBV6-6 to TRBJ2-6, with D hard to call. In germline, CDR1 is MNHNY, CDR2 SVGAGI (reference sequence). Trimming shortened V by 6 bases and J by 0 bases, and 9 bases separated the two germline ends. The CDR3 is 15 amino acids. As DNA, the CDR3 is TGTGCCAGCAGATCGGGCCTCTCTGGGGCCAACGTCCTGACTTTC. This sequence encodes CASRSGLSGANVLTF.

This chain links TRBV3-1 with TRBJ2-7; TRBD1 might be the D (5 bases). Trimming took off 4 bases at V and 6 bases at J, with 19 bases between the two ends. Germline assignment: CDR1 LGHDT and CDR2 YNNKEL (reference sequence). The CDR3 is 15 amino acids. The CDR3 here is CASSPTTPGIGEQYF. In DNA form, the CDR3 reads TGTGCCAGCAGCCCCACTACCCCAGGGATCGGCGAGCAGTACTTC.

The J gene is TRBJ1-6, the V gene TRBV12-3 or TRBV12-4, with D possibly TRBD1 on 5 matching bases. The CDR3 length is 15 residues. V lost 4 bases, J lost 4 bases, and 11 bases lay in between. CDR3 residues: CASSSPGRYNSPLHF. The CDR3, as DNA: TGTGCCAGCAGTTCTCCGGGACGGTATAATTCACCCCTCCACTTT.

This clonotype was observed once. The DNA for the CDR3 is TGTGCCAGCAGCTTACAACTGAACACCGGGGAGCTGTTTTTT. It codes for CASSLQLNTGELFF. The rearrangement uses TRBV7-9 and TRBJ2-2, with D uncertain. Germline CDR1 reads SEHNR; CDR2 reads FQNEAQ (reference sequence). V lost 2 bases, J lost 1 base, and 5 bases lay in between. The CDR3 sequence is 14 residues long.

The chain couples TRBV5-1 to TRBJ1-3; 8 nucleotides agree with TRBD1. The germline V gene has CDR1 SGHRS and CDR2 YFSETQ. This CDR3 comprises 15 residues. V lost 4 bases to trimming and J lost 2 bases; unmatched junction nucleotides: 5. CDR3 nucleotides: TGCGCCAGCAGCCACCCGGACAGGGCTGGAAACACCATATATTTT. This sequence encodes CASSHPDRAGNTIYF.

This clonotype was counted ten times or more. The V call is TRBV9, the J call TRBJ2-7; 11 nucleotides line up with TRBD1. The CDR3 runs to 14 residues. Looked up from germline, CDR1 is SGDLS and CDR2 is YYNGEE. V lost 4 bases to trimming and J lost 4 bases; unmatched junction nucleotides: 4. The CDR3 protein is CASSMGQGGYEQYF. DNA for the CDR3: TGTGCCAGCAGCATGGGACAGGGGGGTTACGAGCAGTACTTC.

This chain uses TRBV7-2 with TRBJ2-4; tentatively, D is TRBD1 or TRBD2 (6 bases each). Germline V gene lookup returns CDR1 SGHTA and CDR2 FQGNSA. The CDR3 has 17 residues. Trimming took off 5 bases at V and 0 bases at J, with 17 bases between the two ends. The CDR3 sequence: CASSPQGTLIAKNIQYF. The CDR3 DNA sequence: TGTGCCAGCAGCCCCCAGGGGACTCTGATAGCCAAAAACATTCAGTACTTC.

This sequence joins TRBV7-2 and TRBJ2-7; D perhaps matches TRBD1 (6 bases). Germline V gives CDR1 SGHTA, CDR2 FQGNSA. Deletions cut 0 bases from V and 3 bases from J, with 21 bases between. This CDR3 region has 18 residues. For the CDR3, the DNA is TGTGCCAGCAGCTTAGCTCAAGGACGGGCAGGGGACATCTACGAGCAGTACTTC. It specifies CASSLAQGRAGDIYEQYF.

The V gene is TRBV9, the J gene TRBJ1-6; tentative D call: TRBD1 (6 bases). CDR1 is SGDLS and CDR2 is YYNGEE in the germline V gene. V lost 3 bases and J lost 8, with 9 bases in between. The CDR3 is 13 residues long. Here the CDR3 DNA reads TGTGCCAGCAGCGAGGGGGGTTATTCACCCCTCCACTTT. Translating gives CASSEGGYSPLHF.

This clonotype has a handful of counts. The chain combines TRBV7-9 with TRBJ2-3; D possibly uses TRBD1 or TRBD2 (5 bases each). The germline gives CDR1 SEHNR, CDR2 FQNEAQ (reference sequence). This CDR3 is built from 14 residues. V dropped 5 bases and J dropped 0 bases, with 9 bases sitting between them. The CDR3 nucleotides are TGTGCCAGCAGCCGGGACGGGAGCACAGATACGCAGTATTTT. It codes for CASSRDGSTDTQYF.

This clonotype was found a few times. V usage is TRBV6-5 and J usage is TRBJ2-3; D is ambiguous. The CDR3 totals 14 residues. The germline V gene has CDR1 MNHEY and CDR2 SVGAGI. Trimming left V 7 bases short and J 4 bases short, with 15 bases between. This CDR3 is CASKSGLLADTQYF. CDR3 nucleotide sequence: TGTGCCAGCAAATCCGGGCTTCTGGCAGATACGCAGTATTTT.

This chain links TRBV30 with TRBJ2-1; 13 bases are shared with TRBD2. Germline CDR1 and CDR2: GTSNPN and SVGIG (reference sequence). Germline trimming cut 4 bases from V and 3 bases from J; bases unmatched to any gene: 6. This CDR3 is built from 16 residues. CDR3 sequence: CAWTIRTSGGYNEQFF. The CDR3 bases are TGTGCCTGGACCATACGGACTAGCGGGGGCTACAATGAGCAGTTCTTC. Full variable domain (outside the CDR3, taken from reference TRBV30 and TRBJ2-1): SQTIHQWPATLVQPVGSPLSLECTVEGTSNPNLYWYRQAAGRGLQLLFYSVGIGQISSEVPQNLSASRPQDRQFILSSKKLLLSDSGFYLCAWTIRTSGGYNEQFFGPGTRLTVL.

CDR3 nucleotides: TGCAGTGCTACGCGGGACAGTGGCAATCAGCCCCAGCATTTT. Translated: CSATRDSGNQPQHF. The chain couples TRBV20-1 to TRBJ1-5; TRBD1 matches at 7 bases. Germline assignment: CDR1 DFQATT and CDR2 SNEGSKA (reference sequence). V lost 4 bases, J lost 2 bases, and 5 bases stayed unmatched. The CDR3 sequence is 14 residues long.

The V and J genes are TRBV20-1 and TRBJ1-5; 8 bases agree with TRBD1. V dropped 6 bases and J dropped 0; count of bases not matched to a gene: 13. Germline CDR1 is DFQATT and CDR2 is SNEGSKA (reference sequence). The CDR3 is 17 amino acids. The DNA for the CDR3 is TGCAGTGCCCAGCCCCCGGGACAGGCTTATAGCAATCAGCCCCAGCATTTT. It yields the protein CSAQPPGQAYSNQPQHF.

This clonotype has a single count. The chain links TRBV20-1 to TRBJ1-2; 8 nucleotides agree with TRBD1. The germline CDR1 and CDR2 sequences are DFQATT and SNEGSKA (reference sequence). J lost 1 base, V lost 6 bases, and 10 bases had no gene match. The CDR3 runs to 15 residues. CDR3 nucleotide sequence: TGCAGTGCGAGACCGAGTGACAGGGGTAACTATGGCTACACCTTC. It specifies CSARPSDRGNYGYTF.

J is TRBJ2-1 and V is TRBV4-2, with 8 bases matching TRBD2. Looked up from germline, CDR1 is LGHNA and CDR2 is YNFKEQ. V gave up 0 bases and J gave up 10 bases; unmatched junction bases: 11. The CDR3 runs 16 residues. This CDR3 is CASSQDWLAGGKEQFF. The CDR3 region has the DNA TGTGCCAGCAGCCAAGATTGGCTAGCGGGCGGGAAGGAGCAGTTCTTC.

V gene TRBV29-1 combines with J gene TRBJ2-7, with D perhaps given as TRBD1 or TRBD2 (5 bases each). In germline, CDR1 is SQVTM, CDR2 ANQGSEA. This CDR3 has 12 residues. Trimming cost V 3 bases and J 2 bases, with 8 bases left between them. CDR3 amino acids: CSVERDPYEQYF. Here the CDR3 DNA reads TGCAGCGTTGAGAGGGACCCCTACGAGCAGTACTTC.

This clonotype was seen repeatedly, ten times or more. Written as DNA, the CDR3 is TGTGCCAGCAGCCCGGGGATCGGGTCCTACGAGCAGTACTTC. Protein product: CASSPGIGSYEQYF. The rearrangement joins TRBV9 to TRBJ2-7, with D maybe TRBD2 (5 bases). V lost 4 bases and J lost 1, with 12 bases in between. The CDR3 loop spans 14 amino acids. The V gene's germline CDR1 is SGDLS and CDR2 YYNGEE.

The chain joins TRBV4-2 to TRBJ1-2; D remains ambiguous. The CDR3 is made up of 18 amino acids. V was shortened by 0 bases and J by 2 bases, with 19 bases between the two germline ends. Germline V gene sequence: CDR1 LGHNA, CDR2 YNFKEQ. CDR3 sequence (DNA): TGTGCCAGCAGCCAAGATCCCCCCGGGGAAGCGCTCAACTATGGCTACACCTTC. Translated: CASSQDPPGEALNYGYTF.

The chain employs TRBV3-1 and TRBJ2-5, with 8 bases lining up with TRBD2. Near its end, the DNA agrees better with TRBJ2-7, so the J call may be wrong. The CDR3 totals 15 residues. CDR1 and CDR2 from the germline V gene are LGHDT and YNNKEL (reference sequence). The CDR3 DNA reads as TGTGCCAGCAGCCATCCCGGGACTAGTAGGTACGAGCAGTACTTC. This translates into CASSHPGTSRYEQYF.

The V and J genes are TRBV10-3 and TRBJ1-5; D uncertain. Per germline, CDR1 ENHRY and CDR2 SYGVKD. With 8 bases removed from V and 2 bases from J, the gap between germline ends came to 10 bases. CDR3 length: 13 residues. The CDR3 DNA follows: TGTGCCATCTCACAAGTTGGCAATCAGCCCCAGCATTTT. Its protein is CAISQVGNQPQHF.